One sample yielded the 21 T cell receptor beta chains listed below, sequenced in a study of blood T cell repertoires in COVID-19. Measured with immunoSEQ multiplex PCR; TCRdb has only the in-frame clones, and not every one. The table includes around 360,000 clones, 70% to 90% detected once. Sequenced sample: peripheral blood. The receptors here all came from a woman aged 30 to 39 with COVID-19, enrolled during active disease.

The chain combines TRBV4-3 with TRBJ2-1, with 7 positions matching TRBD1. With V trimmed by 10 bases and J by 2 bases, 8 bases remained unmatched. The CDR3 is 14 residues long. The germline gives CDR1 LGHNA, CDR2 YSLEER. This CDR3 reads CATSRDRTYNEQFF. CDR3 sequence (DNA): TGCGCCACCAGTCGGGACAGAACCTACAATGAGCAGTTCTTC.

The genes are TRBV5-8 and TRBJ2-2, with D perhaps matching TRBD1 (5 bases). This CDR3 has 13 residues. Between the trimmed V and J ends, which lost 3 bases and 5 bases, there was a span of 8 bases. Germline CDR1 and CDR2: SGHTS and YDEGEE. Here the CDR3 reads CASSSRVTGELFF. CDR3 nucleotides: TGTGCCAGCAGCTCCAGGGTTACCGGGGAGCTGTTTTTT.

This clone was counted only a few times. The rearrangement joins TRBV6-5 to TRBJ1-5; possibly TRBD1 for D (5 bases). V lost 6 bases to trimming and J lost 6 bases, with 12 bases between them. From germline, CDR1 is MNHEY and CDR2 SVGAGI. The CDR3 runs to 13 residues. CDR3 region: CASRDTLGQPQHF. DNA for the CDR3: TGTGCCAGCAGGGACACTCTCGGTCAGCCCCAGCATTTT.

This chain links TRBV19 with TRBJ1-5, with TRBD1 identical over 7 bases. The CDR3 extends over 18 amino acids. Looked up from germline, CDR1 is LNHDA and CDR2 is SQIVND (reference sequence). Trimming at V came to 5 bases and at J to 3 bases, leaving 16 bases not matched to a gene. The DNA for the CDR3 is TGTGCCAGTAGTCCCCCAAAAGCCTTTGACAGGGACAATCAGCCCCAGCATTTT. Its translation: CASSPPKAFDRDNQPQHF.

This chain uses TRBV10-2 with TRBJ2-3; tentatively, D is TRBD2 (5 bases). Germline values: CDR1 WSHSY, CDR2 SAAADI. V gave up 2 bases and J gave up 7 bases, with 19 bases separating them. This CDR3 has 16 residues. The CDR3 DNA sequence: TGCGCCAGCAGTGAGCGAGGGTTACCCACCCAGCATACGCAGTATTTT. Translation: CASSERGLPTQHTQYF.

The rearrangement links TRBV9 to TRBJ2-1; D is perhaps TRBD1 (5 bases). Germline lookup yields CDR1 SGDLS and CDR2 YYNGEE. The CDR3 sequence is 16 residues long. V lost 0 bases to trimming and J lost 5 bases, with 15 bases between them. CDR3 in amino acids: CASSVEAGNRHNEQFF. The DNA for the CDR3 is TGTGCCAGCAGCGTAGAGGCAGGGAACAGGCACAATGAGCAGTTCTTC.

The chain couples TRBV2 to TRBJ1-2; 7 nucleotides line up with TRBD1. J gave up 2 bases and V 11 bases, and 8 bases lay outside the gene matches. The CDR3 contains 13 residues. CDR1 and CDR2 (germline): SNHLY, FYNNEI. The CDR3 DNA reads TGTGCCGGTCACAGGGGATCCAACTATGGCTACACCTTC. This codes for CAGHRGSNYGYTF.

This clone was found a few times. The rearrangement uses TRBV28 and TRBJ1-2; weak D call: TRBD1 (5 bases). Trimming took 3 bases from V and 7 from J, leaving 12 bases between them. Germline lookup yields CDR1 MDHEN and CDR2 SYDVKM. This CDR3 contains 13 residues. For the CDR3, the DNA is TGTGCCAGCAGTTTTGAGCCGGACACTGGCTACACCTTC. This sequence encodes CASSFEPDTGYTF.

The V gene is TRBV30, the J gene TRBJ1-4, with a weak D call TRBD1 (5 bases). Germline CDR1 is GTSNPN and CDR2 is SVGIG (reference sequence). Trimming took 2 bases from V and 1 from J, leaving 17 bases between them. CDR3 length: 17 residues. The CDR3: CAWSHRGSELTNEKLFF. Here the CDR3 DNA reads TGTGCCTGGAGTCACCGGGGGTCTGAGCTAACTAATGAAAAACTGTTTTTT. Full variable domain (outside the CDR3, taken from reference TRBV30 and TRBJ1-4): SQTIHQWPATLVQPVGSPLSLECTVEGTSNPNLYWYRQAAGRGLQLLFYSVGIGQISSEVPQNLSASRPQDRQFILSSKKLLLSDSGFYLCAWSHRGSELTNEKLFFGSGTQLSVL.

The chain joins TRBV27 to TRBJ2-7; D is undetermined. V was pared by 2 bases and J by 3 bases, with 8 bases between. CDR3 size: 13 residues. Germline V gene sequence: CDR1 MNHEY, CDR2 SMNVEV (reference sequence). The CDR3: CASSLIGNYEQYF. CDR3 sequence (DNA): TGTGCCAGCAGTTTAATCGGTAACTACGAGCAGTACTTC.

V is TRBV4-1 and J is TRBJ1-1, with unresolved D. With 4 bases removed from V and 3 bases from J, the gap between germline ends came to 12 bases. The length of the CDR3 is 14 residues. Germline-derived CDR1 and CDR2 are MGHRA and YSYEKL. This CDR3 reads CASSRGRVDTEAFF. DNA of the CDR3: TGCGCCAGCAGCCGAGGCCGGGTGGACACTGAAGCTTTCTTT.

The chain is built from TRBV18 and TRBJ2-7; tentative D call: TRBD1 (5 bases). Germline CDR1 reads KGHSH; CDR2 reads LQKENI. Trimming took off 3 bases at V and 3 bases at J, with 12 bases between the two ends. This CDR3 has 14 residues. The CDR3 DNA follows: TGTGCCAGCTCACCGACACAGGACCACTACGAGCAGTACTTC. Translation gives CASSPTQDHYEQYF.

The chain carries TRBV9 and TRBJ2-2; D possibly corresponds to TRBD1 (6 bases). Trimming took off 1 base at V and 5 bases at J, with 9 bases between the two ends. The CDR3 totals 14 residues. Germline V gene data show CDR1 as SGDLS and CDR2 as YYNGEE. CDR3 sequence: CASSVTGWTGELFF. DNA for the CDR3: TGTGCCAGCAGCGTAACAGGGTGGACCGGGGAGCTGTTTTTT. The whole variable domain, filled in from reference TRBV9 and TRBJ2-2, reads DSGVTQTPKHLITATGQRVTLRCSPRSGDLSVYWYQQSLDQGLQFLIQYYNGEERAKGNILERFSAQQFPDLHSELNLSSLELGDSALYFCASSVTGWTGELFFGEGSRLTVL.

The chain combines TRBV18 with TRBJ1-1; D perhaps matches TRBD1 (6 bases). Looked up from germline, CDR1 is KGHSH and CDR2 is LQKENI. This CDR3 is 14 amino acids long. The V gene lost 4 bases and the J gene lost 0 bases, with 9 bases spanning the gap. The CDR3 spells CASSQDRLNTEAFF. CDR3 nucleotides: TGTGCCAGCTCACAAGACAGGTTGAACACTGAAGCTTTCTTT.

The chain links TRBV5-8 to TRBJ2-6; a weak D match, TRBD1 (5 bases). The length of the CDR3 is 17 residues. Germline V gives CDR1 SGHTS, CDR2 YDEGEE. The ends were cut back, 0 bases at V and 1 base at J, with 11 bases in the middle. The CDR3 here is CASSLALTDSGANVLTF. The CDR3, as DNA: TGTGCCAGCAGCTTGGCCCTGACAGATTCTGGGGCCAACGTCCTGACTTTC.

The chain combines TRBV10-1 with TRBJ2-1; 12 bases line up with TRBD2. Trimming took 4 bases from V and 4 from J; bases not matched to a gene: 5. The CDR3 sequence is 16 residues long. Germline values: CDR1 WNHNN, CDR2 SYGVQD (reference sequence). DNA for the CDR3: TGCGCCAGCAGTGGATTAGGGACTAGCGGGTACAATGAGCAGTTCTTC. Its protein is CASSGLGTSGYNEQFF.

This clone was detected only once. This sequence joins TRBV18 and TRBJ2-1, with a tentative D call TRBD1 (6 bases). V lost 3 bases to trimming and J lost 5 bases, with 20 bases between them. The CDR3 extends over 17 amino acids. Germline CDR1 reads KGHSH; CDR2 reads LQKENI. The CDR3 protein is CASSPPLGASLNNEQFF. In nucleotides, the CDR3 is TGTGCCAGCTCACCCCCCCTGGGGGCAAGCCTTAACAATGAGCAGTTCTTC.

This clone was detected only a few times. The chain carries TRBV7-2 and TRBJ2-5; a possible D gene is TRBD2 (6 bases). The V gene lost 5 bases and the J gene lost 5 bases, with 24 bases spanning the gap. From germline, CDR1 is SGHTA and CDR2 FQGNSA. This CDR3 has 17 amino acids. The CDR3 protein is CASSHPTPWRAVETQYF. The CDR3 coding sequence is TGTGCCAGCAGCCACCCCACCCCGTGGAGGGCCGTGGAGACCCAGTACTTC.

The rearrangement uses TRBV27 and TRBJ2-7, with D tentatively TRBD2 (6 bases). Germline V gene lookup returns CDR1 MNHEY and CDR2 SMNVEV (reference sequence). V was cut by 3 bases and J by 5 bases, with 14 bases left in between. The CDR3 runs to 14 residues. CDR3 DNA sequence: TGTGCCAGCAGTTTCGGCGGGGTCCGTAACGAGCAGTACTTC. The encoded protein is CASSFGGVRNEQYF.

The chain employs TRBV5-5 and TRBJ2-7, with D maybe TRBD2 (6 bases). CDR3 length equals 13 residues. With 5 bases removed from V and 3 bases from J, the gap between germline ends came to 12 bases. Germline V gives CDR1 SGHKS, CDR2 YYEKEE (reference sequence). In DNA form, the CDR3 reads TGTGCCAGCAGACATTTCGGGGGCTACGAGCAGTACTTC. It yields the protein CASRHFGGYEQYF.

This chain uses TRBV10-3 with TRBJ2-3, with TRBD2 matching over 8 bases. The CDR3 is made up of 15 amino acids. In germline, CDR1 is ENHRY, CDR2 SYGVKD. Germline trimming cut 6 bases from V and 0 bases from J; bases unmatched to any gene: 5. The CDR3 here is CAISTSSGSTDTQYF. DNA of the CDR3: TGTGCCATCAGCACCTCTAGCGGGAGCACAGATACGCAGTATTTT.